Each of the 28 T cell receptor beta chains below was sequenced from the same sample in a study of blood T cell repertoires in COVID-19. Generated by immunoSEQ multiplex PCR, the TCRdb table keeps only in-frame clones and is missing some. The sample holds about 410,000 clones, about 92% seen once. Sequencing used PBMCs or T cells enriched from blood (not recorded which). These receptors were collected from a man aged 18 to 30 who had recovered from COVID-19.

The chain recombines TRBV11-3 with TRBJ2-1, with TRBD1 identical over 9 bases. V gave up 1 base and J gave up 7 bases; unmatched junction bases: 8. This CDR3 comprises 16 residues. Germline assignment: CDR1 SGHNT and CDR2 YENEEA. The CDR3 DNA reads as TGTGCCAGCAGCTTAGCTGGGACAGGGTACTGGAATGAGCAGTTCTTC. The encoded protein is CASSLAGTGYWNEQFF.

V usage is TRBV6-5 and J usage is TRBJ2-7, with D perhaps TRBD1 (5 bases). This CDR3 is built from 13 residues. CDR1 is MNHEY and CDR2 is SVGAGI in the germline V gene. V lost 7 bases and J lost 0, with 10 bases in between. DNA for the CDR3: TGTGCCAGCACGAGACAGAGCTCCTACGAGCAGTACTTC. This gives the protein CASTRQSSYEQYF.

The chain links TRBV9 to TRBJ2-1, with a weak D call TRBD1 (6 bases). V lost 3 bases and J lost 4, with 14 bases in between. The CDR3 totals 15 residues. CDR1 and CDR2 from the germline V gene are SGDLS and YYNGEE. CDR3: CASSETGTPYNEQFF. The CDR3 nucleotides are TGTGCCAGCAGCGAGACCGGGACACCTTACAATGAGCAGTTCTTC.

The chain employs TRBV6-5 and TRBJ1-2; the D gene is possibly TRBD1 (5 bases). Trimming took off 2 bases at V and 2 bases at J, with 12 bases between the two ends. The CDR3 is 15 residues long. The germline gives CDR1 MNHEY, CDR2 SVGAGI. The CDR3, as DNA: TGTGCCAGCAGTTACGGCTGGGGGGAAAACTATGGCTACACCTTC. This translates into CASSYGWGENYGYTF.

This clone has only one observation. This chain connects TRBV29-1 to TRBJ1-2, with TRBD1 matching 7 bases. Germline CDR1 and CDR2: SQVTM and ANQGSEA. The trim removed 0 bases at V and 5 bases at J, leaving 9 bases unmatched. CDR3 size: 15 residues. The CDR3 DNA is TGCAGCGTTGAAGATCGGGGACAGAGTTTTTATGGCTACACCTTC. It is translated as CSVEDRGQSFYGYTF.

CDR3: CASSLVGQYNSPLHF. The CDR3 region has the DNA TGTGCCAGCAGCTTAGTCGGACAGTACAATTCACCCCTCCACTTT. The V and J genes are TRBV11-2 and TRBJ1-6; TRBD1 is a possible D gene (6 bases). Germline CDR1 is SGHAT and CDR2 is FQNNGV. With 1 base removed from V and 7 bases from J, the gap between germline ends came to 11 bases. CDR3 size: 15 residues.

The chain joins TRBV29-1 to TRBJ1-2; TRBD1 aligns across 8 bases. Losses at the gene ends were 7 bases for V and 3 bases for J; bases not matched to a gene: 1. The CDR3 consists of 11 residues. Germline V gene data show CDR1 as SQVTM and CDR2 as ANQGSEA. CDR3 nucleotide sequence: TGCAGCGCAGGGGGCGACTATGGCTACACCTTC. Translating it yields CSAGGDYGYTF.

This clone has just a few counts. The chain recombines TRBV4-1 with TRBJ1-3; perhaps TRBD1 as D (6 bases). Germline lookup yields CDR1 MGHRA and CDR2 YSYEKL. V was pared by 1 base and J by 0 bases, with 7 bases between. The CDR3 runs 15 residues. CDR3 sequence reads: CASSQGGLSGNTIYF. In nucleotides, the CDR3 is TGCGCCAGCAGCCAAGGGGGGCTCTCTGGAAACACCATATATTTT.

This chain links TRBV24-1 with TRBJ2-2, with TRBD1 matching 10 bases. CDR1 and CDR2 from the germline V gene are KGHDR and SFDVKD. The CDR3 runs to 19 residues. With V trimmed by 3 bases and J by 0 bases, 9 bases remained unmatched. CDR3 sequence (DNA): TGTGCCACCAGTGATCCCCGACAAGGGACAGGGGCGAACACCGGGGAGCTGTTTTTT. It encodes CATSDPRQGTGANTGELFF.

The rearrangement uses TRBV7-3 and TRBJ1-2, with D maybe TRBD1 (5 bases). Germline V gene lookup returns CDR1 SGHTA and CDR2 FQGTGA. V lost 5 bases to trimming and J lost 4 bases, with 17 bases between them. The CDR3 is made up of 15 amino acids. The CDR3 here is CASSQDSRRSYGYTF. In DNA, the CDR3 is TGTGCCAGCAGCCAAGACAGTAGGCGGAGCTATGGCTACACCTTC.

The V and J genes are TRBV5-4 and TRBJ1-2, with D possibly being TRBD1 (6 bases). V was pared by 7 bases and J by 8 bases, with 18 bases between. Germline V gene sequence: CDR1 SGHNT, CDR2 YYREEE (reference sequence). There are 13 residues in the CDR3. The CDR3: CASAGQGNRGYTF. CDR3 nucleotides: TGTGCCAGCGCAGGGCAGGGGAACCGCGGCTACACCTTC. Full variable domain (outside the CDR3, taken from reference TRBV5-4 and TRBJ1-2): ETGVTQSPTHLIKTRGQQVTLRCSSQSGHNTVSWYQQALGQGPQFIFQYYREEENGRGNFPPRFSGLQFPNYSSELNVNALELDDSALYLCASAGQGNRGYTFGSGTRLTVV.

V and J are TRBV3-1 (or the pseudogene TRBV3-2) and TRBJ1-1; D might be TRBD1 (5 bases). CDR3 length: 15 amino acids. Trimming took 1 base from V and 5 from J, leaving 14 bases between them. Germline loops: CDR1 LGHDT, CDR2 YNNKEL (reference sequence). This CDR3 reads CASSQVKGLKTEAFF. The CDR3 bases are TGTGCCAGCAGCCAAGTTAAGGGGCTCAAAACTGAAGCTTTCTTT.

This sequence joins TRBV6-5 and TRBJ1-1; D gene uncertain. CDR1 MNHEY and CDR2 SVGAGI come from the germline V gene. Trimming removed 2 bases at V and 4 bases at J, with 8 bases between. The CDR3 is 13 residues long. The CDR3 region is CASSYAGGTEAFF. CDR3 in DNA: TGTGCCAGCAGTTACGCCGGTGGCACTGAAGCTTTCTTT.

The rearrangement links TRBV2 to TRBJ1-1; no firm D call. The CDR3 is 14 amino acids. Per germline, CDR1 SNHLY and CDR2 FYNNEI. The ends were cut back, 4 bases at V and 1 base at J, with 10 bases in the middle. The CDR3 sequence is CASSARETNTEAFF. CDR3 nucleotides: TGTGCCAGCAGTGCGAGGGAGACGAACACTGAAGCTTTCTTT. The full variable domain, its missing parts supplied by reference TRBV2 and TRBJ1-1, is EPEVTQTPSHQVTQMGQEVILRCVPISNHLYFYWYRQILGQKVEFLVSFYNNEISEKSEIFDDQFSVERPDGSNFTLKIRSTKLEDSAMYFCASSARETNTEAFFGQGTRLTVV.

Remarks on this clone: The germline gene is not matched at one end of the junction; a read error may be the cause. Other nucleotide sequences in the sample specify the same CDR3. The rearrangement links TRBV5-1 to TRBJ2-3; 7 nucleotides line up with TRBD2. The CDR3 totals 14 residues. The V gene's germline CDR1 is SGHRS and CDR2 YFSETQ. The DNA of the CDR3 is TGCGCCAGCACCTTGGCGGGGGACACAGATACGCAGTATTTT. Its translation is CASTLAGDTDTQYF. Filled out from reference TRBV5-1 and TRBJ2-3, the complete variable domain reads KAGVTQTPRYLIKTRGQQVTLSCSPISGHRSVSWYQQTPGQGLQFLFEYFSETQRNKGNFPGRFSGRQFSNSRSEMNVSTLELGDSALYLCASTLAGDTDTQYFGPGTRLTVL.

V and J are TRBV6-5 and TRBJ1-6; D remains ambiguous. This CDR3 has 14 amino acids. The V end lost 6 bases, the J end lost 8 bases, and 14 bases lay between the germline ends. Germline loops: CDR1 MNHEY, CDR2 SVGAGI. Written as DNA, the CDR3 is TGTGCCAGCAGCCTGACGGAGCGGGATTCACCCCTCCACTTT. This translates into CASSLTERDSPLHF.

The CDR3 spells CASSYSGRGPSPLHF. For the CDR3, the DNA is TGTGCCAGCAGTTACTCGGGCAGGGGGCCTTCACCCCTCCACTTT. The chain is built from TRBV6-5 and TRBJ1-6; 8 bases fit TRBD1. V was clipped by 0 bases and J by 9 bases; unmatched bases: 4. The CDR3 runs 15 residues. Germline CDR1 reads MNHEY; CDR2 reads SVGAGI.

The rearrangement joins TRBV7-8 to TRBJ1-6, with no clear D. The V and J ends lost 0 bases and 6 bases respectively, with 3 bases between them. The CDR3 extends over 13 amino acids. Germline V CDR1 and CDR2: SGHVS, FQNEAQ. The CDR3 region is CASSLALNSPLHF. The CDR3 nucleotides read TGTGCCAGCAGCTTAGCTCTTAATTCACCCCTCCACTTT.

This chain joins TRBV4-1 and TRBJ1-4; TRBD1 matches at 7 bases. The CDR3 extends over 15 amino acids. Germline trimming cut 1 base from V and 5 bases from J; bases unmatched to any gene: 4. Looked up from germline, CDR1 is MGHRA and CDR2 is YSYEKL. CDR3 sequence reads: CASSQATGWNEKLFF. CDR3 in DNA: TGCGCCAGCAGCCAAGCGACAGGGTGGAATGAAAAACTGTTTTTT.

The genes are TRBV29-1 and TRBJ1-2, with a possible D match to TRBD1 (5 bases). The germline CDR1 and CDR2 sequences are SQVTM and ANQGSEA. This CDR3 contains 12 residues. Trimming left V 6 bases short and J 8 bases short, with 16 bases between. The CDR3 sequence is CSVGGVVSGYTF. The CDR3 DNA is TGCAGCGTCGGGGGGGTGGTGTCGGGCTACACCTTC.

The CDR3 coding sequence is TGTGCCAGCAGCCAAGCGACAGGGGAGGGCACCGGGGAGCTGTTTTTT. Protein product: CASSQATGEGTGELFF. The V call is TRBV5-6, the J call TRBJ2-2, with D tentatively TRBD1 (8 bases). The V gene's germline CDR1 is SGHDT and CDR2 YYEEEE. The V end lost 4 bases, the J end lost 4 bases, and 17 bases lay between the germline ends. The CDR3 consists of 16 residues.

J is TRBJ1-5 and V is TRBV7-3; D unclear. The CDR3 is 13 amino acids. V was cut by 3 bases and J by 6 bases, with 9 bases left in between. Germline CDR1 SGHTA, CDR2 FQGTGA. Here the CDR3 DNA reads TGTGCCAGCAGCTTCGATACTTTTCAGCCCCAGCATTTT. It yields the protein CASSFDTFQPQHF. Full variable domain (rest looked up from reference TRBV7-3 and TRBJ1-5): GAGVSQTPSNKVTEKGKYVELRCDPISGHTALYWYRQSLGQGPEFLIYFQGTGAADDSGLPNDRFFAVRPEGSVSTLKIQRTERGDSAVYLCASSFDTFQPQHFGDGTRLSIL.

This chain connects TRBV3-1 (or the pseudogene TRBV3-2) to TRBJ1-4, with D possibly TRBD1 on 5 matching bases. Trimming removed 1 base from V and 13 bases from J, with 7 bases in between. Germline assignment: CDR1 LGHDT and CDR2 YNNKEL (reference sequence). The CDR3 contains 11 residues. DNA for the CDR3: TGTGCCAGCAGCCAAGTTGACAGACTGTTTTTT. Encoded protein: CASSQVDRLFF.

This clone was detected once. The chain links TRBV19 to TRBJ2-5; the match to TRBD1 covers 9 bases. CDR1 is LNHDA and CDR2 is SQIVND in the germline V gene (reference sequence). The CDR3 is 16 amino acids. V gave up 4 bases and J gave up 5 bases; unmatched junction bases: 11. The DNA for the CDR3 is TGTGCCAGTAGTAGCGTACAGGGGGCAGATCTGGAGACCCAGTACTTC. This sequence encodes CASSSVQGADLETQYF.

The V and J genes are TRBV13 and TRBJ1-5; tentative D call: TRBD1 (5 bases). Germline V gene sequence: CDR1 PRHDT, CDR2 FYEKMQ (reference sequence). The CDR3 contains 15 residues. V dropped 3 bases and J dropped 4 bases, with 13 bases sitting between them. CDR3 nucleotide sequence: TGTGCCAGCAGCTTCGGTAGGGGCTCGAATCAGCCCCAGCATTTT. As protein: CASSFGRGSNQPQHF.

V and J are TRBV19 and TRBJ2-7; 9 bases fit TRBD2. CDR1 and CDR2 (germline): LNHDA, SQIVND (reference sequence). The ends lost 5 bases at V and 7 bases at J; junction bases unmatched: 12. This CDR3 is built from 15 residues. The chain's CDR3 is CASSPTSGPRLEQYF. CDR3 in DNA: TGTGCCAGTAGTCCTACTAGCGGGCCCCGCCTGGAGCAGTACTTC.

CDR3 in DNA: TGTGCCAGCAGTTTATCCAGCTACAGGGGGAAGAACGAGCAGTACTTC. It specifies CASSLSSYRGKNEQYF. The chain recombines TRBV27 with TRBJ2-7; TRBD1 matches 8 bases. CDR1 is MNHEY and CDR2 is SMNVEV in the germline V gene (reference sequence). This CDR3 region has 16 residues. With V trimmed by 0 bases and J by 5 bases, 9 bases remained unmatched.

The chain links TRBV3-1 (or the pseudogene TRBV3-2) to TRBJ1-3, with D maybe TRBD1 (6 bases). Germline assignment: CDR1 LGHDT and CDR2 YNNKEL (reference sequence). V was cut by 2 bases and J by 0 bases, with 14 bases left in between. The CDR3 runs to 17 residues. The CDR3 region is CASSQRTAQSSGNTIYF. DNA for the CDR3: TGTGCCAGCAGCCAAAGGACAGCCCAGAGCTCTGGAAACACCATATATTTT.